A single sample is the source of the 21 T cell receptor beta chains below, sequenced in a study of cytomegalovirus exposure and HLA in healthy donors. Use of 60 Vbeta and 13 Jbeta primers characterized the PCR. TCRdb keeps only in-frame clones here, not all; method: immunoSEQ multiplex PCR. The table includes under 200,000 clones, roughly 80% detected once. Sequencing used PBMCs. The receptors originated from a woman between 25 and 40 years old in good health and CMV-seropositive.

To note about this clone: Other DNA sequences of this sample code for an identical CDR3. The chain joins TRBV7-3 to TRBJ2-3; D is undetermined. Germline CDR1 reads SGHTA; CDR2 reads FQGTGA. V gave up 5 bases and J gave up 3 bases, with 15 bases separating them. This CDR3 is built from 15 residues. The CDR3 spells CASSPTGSFTDTQYF. The CDR3 coding sequence is TGTGCCAGCAGCCCCACCGGGTCGTTTACAGATACGCAGTATTTT.

This clone occurred once. V usage is TRBV10-2 and J usage is TRBJ2-1, with D uncertain. The V and J ends lost 6 bases and 6 bases respectively, with 9 bases between them. The CDR3 totals 12 residues. Per germline, CDR1 WSHSY and CDR2 SAAADI. CDR3 DNA: TGCGCCAGCAGAAATCCTTTCAATGAGCAGTTCTTC. This codes for CASRNPFNEQFF.

This chain links TRBV5-1 with TRBJ2-7, with TRBD1 matching 9 bases. The CDR3 consists of 13 residues. V lost 4 bases to trimming and J lost 3 bases; unmatched junction nucleotides: 2. Germline-derived CDR1 and CDR2 are SGHRS and YFSETQ. In DNA form, the CDR3 reads TGCGCCAGCAGCCACAGGGGGCACTACGAGCAGTACTTC. This translates into CASSHRGHYEQYF.

On this clone: One end of the junction is discordant with germline, which a read error may explain. The V call is TRBV7-7, the J call TRBJ2-5; 8 nucleotides match TRBD1. The CDR3 is 15 amino acids. From germline, CDR1 is SSHAT and CDR2 FNYEAQ (reference sequence). The CDR3 protein is CASSSRGLGEETQYF. DNA of the CDR3: TGTGCTAGCAGCTCCAGGGGGCTTGGTGAAGAGACCCAGTACTTC.

V gene TRBV2 combines with J gene TRBJ2-1; 14 positions match TRBD2. The CDR3 extends over 17 amino acids. V shed 10 bases, J shed 1 base, and the junction held 9 bases outside the gene matches. Germline CDR1 is SNHLY and CDR2 is FYNNEI. CDR3 bases: TGTGCCAACAAGGGACTAGCGGGAGTCACATCCTACAATGAGCAGTTCTTC. The encoded protein is CANKGLAGVTSYNEQFF.

V usage is TRBV9 and J usage is TRBJ2-6; TRBD2 might be the D (6 bases). With 2 bases removed from V and 0 bases from J, the gap between germline ends came to 18 bases. CDR1 is SGDLS and CDR2 is YYNGEE in the germline V gene. The CDR3 spans 19 residues. For the CDR3, the DNA is TGTGCCAGCAGCGTTTACGGGGGAGCGGCATACTCTGGGGCCAACGTCCTGACTTTC. It is translated as CASSVYGGAAYSGANVLTF.

The chain links TRBV4-1 to TRBJ2-7, with TRBD1 as a possible D gene (6 bases). The length of the CDR3 is 14 residues. Trimming removed 1 base at V and 7 bases at J, with 14 bases between. Germline assignment: CDR1 MGHRA and CDR2 YSYEKL. The CDR3 protein is CASSQGIRGREQYF. CDR3 DNA sequence: TGCGCCAGCAGCCAAGGAATCAGGGGAAGAGAGCAGTACTTC.

DNA of the CDR3: TGTGCCAGCAGCTTATTTACAGGGGGTTCGAATGAGCAGTTCTTC. Its protein is CASSLFTGGSNEQFF. This chain connects TRBV13 to TRBJ2-1; TRBD1 matches 8 bases. After removal of 2 bases from V and 7 bases from J, the junction contained 7 bases not matched to a gene. CDR1 PRHDT and CDR2 FYEKMQ come from the germline V gene (reference sequence). CDR3 length equals 15 residues.

The V and J genes are TRBV7-9 and TRBJ1-2, with D unclear. There are 18 residues in the CDR3. The V gene's germline CDR1 is SEHNR and CDR2 FQNEAQ (reference sequence). The V end was cut by 3 bases, the J end by 3 bases, with 23 bases between. The CDR3 coding sequence is TGTGCCAGCAGCTTTAATTTACCCGTGCCGGGAAAGCACTATGGCTACACCTTC. As protein: CASSFNLPVPGKHYGYTF.

This sequence joins TRBV29-1 and TRBJ1-2; the D is unclear. The CDR3 is 12 residues long. Trimming removed 6 bases at V and 0 bases at J, with 8 bases between. The germline V gene has CDR1 SQVTM and CDR2 ANQGSEA. The DNA of the CDR3 is TGCAGCGTCGGGAACACTAACTATGGCTACACCTTC. This codes for CSVGNTNYGYTF.

The rearrangement uses TRBV29-1 and TRBJ2-7; 8 nucleotides line up with TRBD1. CDR1 is SQVTM and CDR2 is ANQGSEA in the germline V gene. The length of the CDR3 is 11 residues. Trimming cost V 6 bases and J 6 bases; bases outside gene matches: 4. The CDR3 region is CSVRTGSEQYF. The CDR3 nucleotides are TGCAGCGTACGGACAGGGTCCGAGCAGTACTTC.

The V gene is TRBV5-1, the J gene TRBJ2-7; 7 bases are a match to TRBD1. Germline V CDR1 and CDR2: SGHRS, YFSETQ. This CDR3 is built from 14 residues. The junction had 3 bases not matched to a gene; V was cut back by 1 base and J by 2 bases. CDR3 residues: CASSLKGAAYEQYF. CDR3 nucleotides: TGCGCCAGCAGCTTGAAGGGGGCCGCCTACGAGCAGTACTTC.

CDR3 nucleotide sequence: TGTGCCAGTAGTGCGAACAGGAGCCCCCGGGAGACCCAGTACTTC. It codes for CASSANRSPRETQYF. This sequence joins TRBV19 and TRBJ2-5; tentative D call: TRBD1 (5 bases). The germline CDR1 and CDR2 sequences are LNHDA and SQIVND (reference sequence). The CDR3 runs to 15 residues. Trimming took 5 bases from V and 5 from J, leaving 18 bases between them.

This chain uses TRBV18 with TRBJ1-2; 7 bases agree with TRBD1. V shed 4 bases, J shed 10 bases, and the junction held 9 bases outside the gene matches. This CDR3 comprises 13 residues. The germline V gene has CDR1 KGHSH and CDR2 LQKENI. The CDR3 region is CASSLDRVGTYTF. The CDR3 DNA reads TGTGCCAGCTCACTTGACAGGGTGGGAACCTACACCTTC.

CDR3 region: CASTRGQGQETQYF. CDR3 DNA sequence: TGTGCCAGCACCCGAGGACAGGGTCAAGAGACCCAGTACTTC. V usage is TRBV2 and J usage is TRBJ2-5, with 8 bases aligning to TRBD1. The CDR3 length is 14 residues. V was clipped by 7 bases and J by 2 bases; unmatched bases: 6. The germline V gene encodes CDR1 SNHLY and CDR2 FYNNEI.

This clone was seen a single time. The chain joins TRBV27 to TRBJ1-1, with D perhaps matching TRBD1 (5 bases). V lost 6 bases and J lost 2, with 13 bases in between. Germline lookup yields CDR1 MNHEY and CDR2 SMNVEV (reference sequence). This CDR3 is 14 amino acids long. CDR3 nucleotide sequence: TGTGCCAGCAGACCGAGGAGGGGAAACACTGAAGCTTTCTTT. This gives the protein CASRPRRGNTEAFF.

The rearrangement joins TRBV5-6 to TRBJ2-7; the D gene is possibly TRBD2 (6 bases). The CDR3 length is 14 residues. Trimming stripped 3 bases from V and 2 bases from J, with 12 bases between. Per germline, CDR1 SGHDT and CDR2 YYEEEE. CDR3 residues: CASSSRDWTYEQYF. CDR3 coding DNA: TGTGCCAGCAGCTCGCGGGACTGGACCTACGAGCAGTACTTC.

Only a few counts were recorded for this clone. The J gene is TRBJ1-2, the V gene TRBV20-1; TRBD1 matches 7 bases. There are 11 residues in the CDR3. The germline V gene encodes CDR1 DFQATT and CDR2 SNEGSKA (reference sequence). In DNA form, the CDR3 reads TGCAGCCCAGGGGGGAAGTATGGCTACACCTTC. It is translated as CSPGGKYGYTF.

The chain couples TRBV9 to TRBJ1-1, with 7 bases matching TRBD1. CDR1 and CDR2 from the germline V gene are SGDLS and YYNGEE. After removal of 7 bases from V and 2 bases from J, the junction contained 11 bases not matched to a gene. The CDR3 consists of 15 residues. The chain's CDR3 is CASENLQGYNTEAFF. The CDR3 DNA reads TGTGCCAGCGAAAATCTACAGGGGTATAACACTGAAGCTTTCTTT.

The V and J genes are TRBV6-1 and TRBJ2-1, with TRBD2 matching 9 bases. In germline, CDR1 is MNHNS, CDR2 SASEGT. This CDR3 comprises 17 residues. V trimming: 4 bases; J trimming: 7 bases; junction bases outside the gene matches: 14. DNA for the CDR3: TGTGCCAGCAGTGGACGCGGGGGGGGGAGGCACGTTAATGAGCAGTTCTTC. Amino acids: CASSGRGGGRHVNEQFF.

V and J are TRBV6-4 and TRBJ2-1; 8 bases align to TRBD2. Germline values: CDR1 MRHNA, CDR2 SNTAGT. This CDR3 comprises 13 residues. V was pared by 8 bases and J by 6 bases, with 6 bases of the junction left unmatched. The CDR3, as DNA: TGTGCCAGCGGCTGGACTAGCAGCAATGAGCAGTTCTTC. Its translation: CASGWTSSNEQFF.